The rows below give T cell receptor beta chains drawn from one sample of a study of Graves' ophthalmopathy and Graves' hyperthyroidism. TCRdb used MiXCR to reprocess the multiplex PCR reads, holding one entry per CDR3 protein. The sample consists of about 550,000 distinct CDR3 sequences, 35% to 45% of them appearing once. The sequencing input was peripheral blood or thyroid tissue (not recorded which). These receptors all stem from an adult man with Graves' hyperthyroidism. Both conserved end residues are part of each CDR3. D genes are given only for firm matches. Size tells how often a clone was seen (once, few, many) or the class of an expanded clone, and some rows leave it out.

clone_size	v_call	d_call	j_call	cdr3_nt	cdr3_aa
many	TRBV25-1	.	TRBJ2-5	TGTGCCAGCAGTGAGGCCAGCCAAGAGACCCAGTACTTC	CASSEASQETQYF
.	TRBV5-1	.	TRBJ1-1	TGCGCCAGCAGCCTCTTCCTTAGCGGGTTTCAAACTGAAGCTTTCTTT	CASSLFLSGFQTEAFF
many	TRBV2	.	TRBJ1-6	TGTGCCAGCAGAAACAGAAGGGAAGGGGCCGGAGGAAATTCACCCCTCCACTTT	CASRNRREGAGGNSPLHF
many	TRBV27	.	TRBJ1-4	TGTGCCAGCAGTTTATCGGGCAGGGCAGCAACTAATGAAAAACTGTTTTTT	CASSLSGRAATNEKLFF
many	TRBV29-1	.	TRBJ2-7	TGCAGCGTTTTCGACAGTCGCTACGAGCAGTACTTC	CSVFDSRYEQYF
few	TRBV6-6	.	TRBJ2-3	TGTGCCAGCAGTGGCACTAGCAGCTTGACAGATACGCAGTATTTT	CASSGTSSLTDTQYF
.	TRBV20-1	TRBD2	TRBJ2-3	TGCAGTTGGAGGCCAGCGGGAGAGGTAGATACGCAGTATTTT	CSWRPAGEVDTQYF
many	TRBV5-8	.	TRBJ1-6	TGTGCCAGCAGCTTGGTCCGGAATTCACCCCTCCACTTT	CASSLVRNSPLHF
.	TRBV19	.	TRBJ1-2	TGTGCCAGTAGTATCCGGACTGCCCTAGGCTACACCTTC	CASSIRTALGYTF
many	TRBV5-1	TRBD1	TRBJ2-6	TGCGCCAGCAGCATCGCCCTTCGACAGGGGGGGGCCAACGTCCTGACTTTC	CASSIALRQGGANVLTF
many	TRBV2	.	TRBJ1-2	TGTGCCAGCAGTGAATTAGGGTTCTCTAACTATGGCTACACCTTC	CASSELGFSNYGYTF
few	TRBV7-2	TRBD2	TRBJ2-2	TGTGCCAGCAGCGGGACTAGCGGGAGGGCCGCCACCGGGGAGCTGTTTTTT	CASSGTSGRAATGELFF
many	TRBV7-8	TRBD1	TRBJ1-5	TGTGCCAGCAGCCTAAGGACAGGGCTTTGGAATCAGCCCCAGCATTTT	CASSLRTGLWNQPQHF
.	TRBV20-1	TRBD2	TRBJ2-3	TGCAGTGCTAGAGACCTAGCGGGGGTTGGAACTAGCACAGATACGCAGTATTTT	CSARDLAGVGTSTDTQYF
many	TRBV6-5	TRBD1	TRBJ1-2	TGTGCCAGCAACTTGGGACAGGATTATGGCTACACCTTC	CASNLGQDYGYTF